The 15 T cell receptor beta chains given below trace back to one sample, sequenced in a study of radiation and T cells in renal cell carcinoma. Method: immunoSEQ multiplex PCR; TCRdb's copy keeps in-frame clones and lacks some. The sample shows roughly 100,000 clones, approximately 82% of them seen only once. Time point defined: blood 4 weeks post-SBRT, at nephrectomy. Treatment defined: 15 Gy SBRT to primary tumor, nephrectomy 4 weeks later. Sequencing was performed on blood, taken from a patient whose treatment included radiotherapy and nephrectomy. The receptor source for this set is a man aged 60 to 69 with renal cell carcinoma.

The V and J genes are TRBV5-4 and TRBJ1-1; 8 positions match TRBD1. Germline CDR1 is SGHNT and CDR2 is YYREEE (reference sequence). The V segment lost 4 bases and the J segment 1 base; nucleotides outside the gene matches: 9. This CDR3 region has 16 residues. Here the CDR3 reads CASSAGDRGRNTEAFF. The CDR3 region has the DNA TGTGCCAGCAGCGCCGGTGACAGGGGAAGGAACACTGAAGCTTTCTTT.

The rearrangement joins TRBV6-6 to TRBJ1-5; the D is unclear. CDR3 length equals 13 residues. Trimming pared 6 bases from V and 3 bases from J, leaving 9 bases between. Germline V CDR1 and CDR2: MNHNY, SVGAGI (reference sequence). DNA of the CDR3: TGTGCCAGCAGGGCCCTGCTCAATCAGCCCCAGCATTTT. Its protein product is CASRALLNQPQHF.

The V and J genes are TRBV7-2 and TRBJ2-7, with D perhaps TRBD2 (6 bases). Germline V gene sequence: CDR1 SGHTA, CDR2 FQGNSA. The CDR3 has 14 residues. Trimming cost V 1 base and J 0 bases, with 7 bases left between them. The CDR3: CASSLDGGSYEQYF. DNA of the CDR3: TGTGCCAGCAGCTTAGACGGGGGCTCCTACGAGCAGTACTTC.

The rearrangement uses TRBV25-1 and TRBJ2-2, with 11 bases that match TRBD2. The junction had 8 bases not matched to a gene; V was cut back by 4 bases and J by 7 bases. CDR3 length: 16 amino acids. Germline V gives CDR1 MGHDK, CDR2 SYGVNS. The CDR3 here is CASSGRSGRAFGELFF. The CDR3 bases are TGTGCCAGCAGTGGCCGTAGCGGGAGGGCCTTCGGGGAGCTGTTTTTT.

This clone has ten or more counts. The rearrangement uses TRBV4-2 and TRBJ2-4; D perhaps matches TRBD1 (6 bases). The germline V gene has CDR1 LGHNA and CDR2 YNFKEQ. V was pared by 0 bases and J by 6 bases, with 9 bases between. There are 14 residues in the CDR3. CDR3 bases: TGTGCCAGCAGCCAAGAAGAGGGGGTAAACATTCAGTACTTC. It specifies CASSQEEGVNIQYF.

As to this clone: The same CDR3 also results from other DNA sequences found in this sample. The chain links TRBV6-5 to TRBJ2-7; 14 bases agree with TRBD2. CDR1 is MNHEY, CDR2 SVGAGI, per germline. The ends lost 5 bases at V and 3 bases at J; junction bases unmatched: 3. CDR3 size: 15 residues. The CDR3 DNA follows: TGTGCCAGCAGTCCAGGGACTAGCGGGAGCTACGAGCAGTACTTC. Its protein product is CASSPGTSGSYEQYF.

This clone was seen a few times. The chain recombines TRBV10-3 with TRBJ1-4; the match to TRBD1 covers 11 bases. Losses at the gene ends were 8 bases for V and 8 bases for J; bases not matched to a gene: 4. CDR3 length: 13 amino acids. CDR1 is ENHRY, CDR2 SYGVKD, per germline. The CDR3, as DNA: TGTGCCATCGGGGGACAGGGGGGCGAAAAACTGTTTTTT. It translates to CAIGGQGGEKLFF.

V is TRBV6-5 and J is TRBJ1-2, with D possibly TRBD1 on 5 matching bases. This CDR3 has 14 residues. In germline, CDR1 is MNHEY, CDR2 SVGAGI. V was pared by 2 bases and J by 4 bases, with 11 bases between. The CDR3 region is CASSYDSGTYGYTF. The DNA for the CDR3 is TGTGCCAGCAGTTACGACTCGGGGACCTATGGCTACACCTTC.

The chain joins TRBV5-1 to TRBJ2-5; D call uncertain. This CDR3 contains 14 residues. CDR1 and CDR2 from the germline V gene are SGHRS and YFSETQ. Trimming left V 0 bases short and J 2 bases short, with 8 bases between. The CDR3 coding sequence is TGCGCCAGCAGCTTGGCCGTGGGGCAAGAGACCCAGTACTTC. This sequence encodes CASSLAVGQETQYF.

The V gene is TRBV19, the J gene TRBJ2-2; D uncertain. The germline V gene has CDR1 LNHDA and CDR2 SQIVND (reference sequence). CDR3 length: 14 residues. V shed 3 bases and J shed 0 bases, with 5 bases lying between them. The CDR3 sequence is CASSIGSNTGELFF. Written as DNA, the CDR3 is TGTGCCAGTAGTATCGGTTCGAACACCGGGGAGCTGTTTTTT. Supplemented by reference TRBV19 and TRBJ2-2, the full variable domain reads DGGITQSPKYLFRKEGQNVTLSCEQNLNHDAMYWYRQDPGQGLRLIYYSQIVNDFQKGDIAEGYSVSREKKESFPLTVTSAQKNPTAFYLCASSIGSNTGELFFGEGSRLTVL.

This chain connects TRBV28 to TRBJ1-1; D remains ambiguous. The CDR3 extends over 14 amino acids. Germline V CDR1 and CDR2: MDHEN, SYDVKM. Trimming pared 2 bases from V and 1 base from J, leaving 8 bases between. The CDR3 DNA is TGTGCCAGCAGTTTAGGCACCTGGAACACTGAAGCTTTCTTT. It encodes CASSLGTWNTEAFF.

The chain joins TRBV7-2 to TRBJ1-2; TRBD1 is a possible D gene (6 bases). Trimming left V 0 bases short and J 7 bases short, with 15 bases between. The CDR3 contains 15 residues. Germline lookup yields CDR1 SGHTA and CDR2 FQGNSA. In DNA form, the CDR3 reads TGTGCCAGCAGCTTAGCGAACAGGGTGGGGGCTGGCTACACCTTC. This sequence encodes CASSLANRVGAGYTF.

The genes are TRBV11-2 and TRBJ2-7; 11 bases agree with TRBD2. After removal of 5 bases from V and 0 bases from J, the junction contained 6 bases not matched to a gene. CDR1 and CDR2 from the germline V gene are SGHAT and FQNNGV. The CDR3 contains 16 residues. The CDR3 spells CASSPYSGRASYEQYF. As DNA, the CDR3 is TGTGCCAGCAGCCCCTATAGCGGGAGGGCCTCCTACGAGCAGTACTTC.

The chain employs TRBV7-9 and TRBJ2-5; TRBD2 agrees at 11 bases. The length of the CDR3 is 19 residues. The V segment lost 7 bases and the J segment 0 bases; nucleotides outside the gene matches: 16. Germline CDR1 and CDR2: SEHNR and FQNEAQ (reference sequence). The CDR3 sequence: CASTNPAGLADLYQETQYF. CDR3 coding DNA: TGTGCCAGCACCAACCCGGCGGGACTAGCGGACCTGTACCAAGAGACCCAGTACTTC. The complete variable domain, with remaining parts taken from reference TRBV7-9 and TRBJ2-5, reads DTGVSQNPRHKITKRGQNVTFRCDPISEHNRLYWYRQTLGQGPEFLTYFQNEAQLEKSRLLSDRFSAERPKGSFSTLEIQRTEQGDSAMYLCASTNPAGLADLYQETQYFGPGTRLLVL.

The V and J genes are TRBV30 and TRBJ2-5; perhaps TRBD1 as D (5 bases). CDR1 is GTSNPN and CDR2 is SVGIG in the germline V gene (reference sequence). The CDR3 contains 13 residues. V lost 0 bases and J 1 base, leaving 6 bases between the germline ends. CDR3 loop: CAWSVGAQETQYF. The CDR3 nucleotides read TGTGCCTGGAGTGTAGGGGCCCAAGAGACCCAGTACTTC.